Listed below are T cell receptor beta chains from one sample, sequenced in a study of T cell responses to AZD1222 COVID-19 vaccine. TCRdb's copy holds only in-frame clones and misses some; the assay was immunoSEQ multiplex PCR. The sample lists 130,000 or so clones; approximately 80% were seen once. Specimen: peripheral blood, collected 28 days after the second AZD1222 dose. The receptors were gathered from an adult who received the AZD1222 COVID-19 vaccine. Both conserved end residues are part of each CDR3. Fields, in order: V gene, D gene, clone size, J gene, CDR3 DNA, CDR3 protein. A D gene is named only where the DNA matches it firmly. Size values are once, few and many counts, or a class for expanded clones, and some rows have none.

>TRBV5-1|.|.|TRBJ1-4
TGCGCCAGCAGCTTGGGGACAGCGGCTGAAAAACTGTTTTTT
CASSLGTAAEKLFF
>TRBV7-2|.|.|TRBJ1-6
TGTGCCAGCAGCCCCCCCTTCAATTCACCCCTCCACTTT
CASSPPFNSPLHF
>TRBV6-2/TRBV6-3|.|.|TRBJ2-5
TGTGCCAGCAGTTACTTCCCCGGACGAGGGCAAGAGACCCAGTACTTC
CASSYFPGRGQETQYF
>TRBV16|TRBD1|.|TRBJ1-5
TGTGCCAGCAGCCACGGGACAGGGGGCAACAATCAGCCCCAGCATTTT
CASSHGTGGNNQPQHF
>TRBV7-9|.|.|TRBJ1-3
TGTGCCAGCAGCTTAGTAGATGGGTCGCGGGATGGAAACACCATATATTTT
CASSLVDGSRDGNTIYF
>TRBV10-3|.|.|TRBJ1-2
TGTGCCATCAGTGATCCGGGGTATGGCTACACCTTC
CAISDPGYGYTF
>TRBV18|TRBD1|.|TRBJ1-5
TGTGCCAGCTCACCGGGACAGGGGGGACCTGGTGCGCCCCAGCATTTT
CASSPGQGGPGAPQHF
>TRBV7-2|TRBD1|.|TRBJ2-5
TGTGCCAGCAGCCCACAGGGGGAGACCCAGTACTTC
CASSPQGETQYF
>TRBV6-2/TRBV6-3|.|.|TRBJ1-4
TGTGCCAGCAGTTACAAACAGACCTTTAATGAAAAACTGTTTTTT
CASSYKQTFNEKLFF
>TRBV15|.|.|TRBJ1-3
TGTGCCACCAGCACCGGATCCGGGGGCCCCGCTGGAAACACCATATATTTT
CATSTGSGGPAGNTIYF
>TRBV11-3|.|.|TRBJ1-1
TGTGCCAGCAGCACGGGCGGAGTGAACACTGAAGCTTTCTTT
CASSTGGVNTEAFF
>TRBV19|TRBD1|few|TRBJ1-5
TGTGCCAGTAGTATAAGGACAGGGGGGCCTTATAGCAATCAGCCCCAGCATTTT
CASSIRTGGPYSNQPQHF
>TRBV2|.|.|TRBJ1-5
TGTGCCAGCAGCGCAGGTTTCGTACGGCCCCAGCATTTT
CASSAGFVRPQHF
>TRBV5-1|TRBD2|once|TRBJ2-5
TGCGCCAGCAGCTCTACTAGCGGGGGACCCTCGGAGACCCAGTACTTC
CASSSTSGGPSETQYF
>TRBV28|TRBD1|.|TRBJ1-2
TGTGCCAGCAGTAAAACTTTATCCGGGACAGGGGCCTATGGCTACACCTTC
CASSKTLSGTGAYGYTF
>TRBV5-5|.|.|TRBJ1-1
TGTGCCAGCAGCTCTTTATGGGGCTTCGCTGAAGCTTTCTTT
CASSSLWGFAEAFF
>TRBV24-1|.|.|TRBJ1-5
TGTGCCACCAGTGCCCAATCGGGGGCGGGGAGCAATCAGCCCCAGCATTTT
CATSAQSGAGSNQPQHF
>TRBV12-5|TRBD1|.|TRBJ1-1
TGTGCTAGTGGTTTGGGACAGGGGAACACTGAAGCTTTCTTT
CASGLGQGNTEAFF
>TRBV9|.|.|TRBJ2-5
TGTGCCAGCAGCGTAGGATGGAGAGCCGCACAAGAGACCCAGTACTTC
CASSVGWRAAQETQYF
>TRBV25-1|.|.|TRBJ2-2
TGTGCCAGAACCTGCGGGGTGGACACCGGGGAGCTGTTTTTT
CARTCGVDTGELFF
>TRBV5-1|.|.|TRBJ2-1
TGCGCCAGCAGCTTCGCAGGGGTTGGCAATGAGCAGTTCTTC
CASSFAGVGNEQFF
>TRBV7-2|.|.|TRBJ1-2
TGTGCCAGCAGCTTAAGATCACAGGGATCGTATGGCTACACCTTC
CASSLRSQGSYGYTF
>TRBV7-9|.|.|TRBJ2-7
TGTGCCAGCAGCTTAGGGGGTCGGGAGCAGTACTTC
CASSLGGREQYF
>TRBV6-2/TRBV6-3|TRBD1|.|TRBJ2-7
TGTGCCAGCAGTTGGGACAGCTCCTACGAGCAGTACTTC
CASSWDSSYEQYF
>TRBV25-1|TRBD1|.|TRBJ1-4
TGTGCCAGCTCTCGCTTACAGGGGTCTAATGAAAAACTGTTTTTT
CASSRLQGSNEKLFF
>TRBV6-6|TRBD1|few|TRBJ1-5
TGTGCCAGCAGTTCGGGACAGGGAAGGAGTCAGCCCCAGCATTTT
CASSSGQGRSQPQHF
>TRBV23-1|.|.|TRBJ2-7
TGCGCCAGCCCGGGGAACTCTCACTACGAGCAGTACTTC
CASPGNSHYEQYF
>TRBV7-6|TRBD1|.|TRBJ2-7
TGTGCCAGCAGCTACTCGGGACAGTTGATCCAGCAGTACTTC
CASSYSGQLIQQYF
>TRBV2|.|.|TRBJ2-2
TGTGCCAGCAGTGATGCTGGGACCGGGGAGCTGTTTTTT
CASSDAGTGELFF
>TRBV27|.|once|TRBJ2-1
TGTGCCAGCAACCCCGGGAACACCAACTACAATGAGCAGTTCTTC
CASNPGNTNYNEQFF
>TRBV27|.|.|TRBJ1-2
TGTGCCAGCAAAAGAGGTGACGTCGATGCGGATGGCTACACCTTC
CASKRGDVDADGYTF
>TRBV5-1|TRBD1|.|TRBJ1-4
TGCGCCAGCAGCACAGGGGACGGTCCTAATGAAAAACTGTTTTTT
CASSTGDGPNEKLFF
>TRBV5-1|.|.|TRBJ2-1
TGCGCCAGCAGCCTTGTCCCGACAGGCACCTACAATGAGCAGTTCTTC
CASSLVPTGTYNEQFF
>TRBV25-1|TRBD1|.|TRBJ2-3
TGTGCCAGCAGTGACCAGGACAGGTCGGCCTCCGTGGGGCAGTATTTT
CASSDQDRSASVGQYF
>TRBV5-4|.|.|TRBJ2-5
TGTGCCAGCAGCTTGGCCGGCGCACAAGAGACCCAGTACTTC
CASSLAGAQETQYF
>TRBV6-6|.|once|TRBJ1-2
TGTGCCAGCAGTTACTCTCTGCAGGCTACCTATGGCTACACCTTC
CASSYSLQATYGYTF
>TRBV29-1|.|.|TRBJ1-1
TGCAGCGTCAGGGATTATCGGAACACTGAAGCTTTCTTT
CSVRDYRNTEAFF
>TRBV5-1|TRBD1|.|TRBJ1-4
TGCGCCAGCAGCCTCATACGACAGGGTCTTGCTGAAAAACTGTTTTTT
CASSLIRQGLAEKLFF
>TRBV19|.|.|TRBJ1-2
TGTGCCAGTCAGGCGTCAAACTATGGCTACACCTTC
CASQASNYGYTF
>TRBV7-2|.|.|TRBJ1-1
TGTGCCAGCAGCCCTCCGGGGAGGTCGAACACTGAAGCTTTCTTT
CASSPPGRSNTEAFF
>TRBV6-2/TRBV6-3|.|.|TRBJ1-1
TGTGCCAGCAGTTATGAAAGAGGTTACGAGGGAAACACTGAAGCTTTCTTT
CASSYERGYEGNTEAFF
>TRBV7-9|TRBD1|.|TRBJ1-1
TGTGCCAGCAGCTCTTCCGGGACAGGGGGTGTCTTGAACACTGAAGCTTTCTTT
CASSSSGTGGVLNTEAFF
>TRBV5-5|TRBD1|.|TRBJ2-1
TGTGCCAGCAGCTTGCAGGGGGCGGGTTACAATGAGCAGTTCTTC
CASSLQGAGYNEQFF
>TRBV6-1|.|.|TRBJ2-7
TGTGCCAGCAGTGAGCCCGGCAGGGTGGGCTACGAGCAGTACTTC
CASSEPGRVGYEQYF
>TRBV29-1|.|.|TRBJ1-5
TGCAGCGTTGAGGGGAATCAGCCCCAGCATTTT
CSVEGNQPQHF
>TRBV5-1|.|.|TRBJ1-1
TGCGCCAGCAGCTTGGCCGTTAACACTGAAGCTTTCTTT
CASSLAVNTEAFF
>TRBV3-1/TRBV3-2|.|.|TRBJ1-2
TGTGCCAGCAGCCGTGAAGGGGGGCTGGACTATGGCTACACCTTC
CASSREGGLDYGYTF
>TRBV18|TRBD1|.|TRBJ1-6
TGTGCCAGCTCACAAAGGCAGGGGGCCGGTTCACCCCTCCACTTT
CASSQRQGAGSPLHF
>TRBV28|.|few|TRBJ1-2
TGTGCCAGCAGCAGGGGTCCCTCTAACTATGGCTACACCTTC
CASSRGPSNYGYTF
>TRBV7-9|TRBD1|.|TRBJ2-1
TGTGCCAGCAGCTTAGGCGGGACAGGGGGACGTATCAATGAGCAGTTCTTC
CASSLGGTGGRINEQFF
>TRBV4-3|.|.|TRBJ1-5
TGCGCCAGCAGCCAAGATCCCCACCTCCCCCAGCATTTT
CASSQDPHLPQHF
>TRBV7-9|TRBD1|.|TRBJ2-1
TGTGCCAGCAGCTCGAATCCCGGGACAGGGGGACCTGAGCAGTTCTTC
CASSSNPGTGGPEQFF
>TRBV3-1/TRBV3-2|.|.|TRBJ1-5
TGTGCCAGCACCCTCCGCCAAGACAGGAACAATCAGCCCCAGCATTTT
CASTLRQDRNNQPQHF
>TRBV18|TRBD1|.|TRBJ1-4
TGTGCCAGCTCACCACCTATAGCCGGACAGGCAAATGAAAAACTGTTTTTT
CASSPPIAGQANEKLFF